The 22 T cell receptor beta chains reported below all come from one sample, sequenced in a study of graft-versus-host responses after intestinal transplantation. Measured with immunoSEQ multiplex PCR; TCRdb has only the in-frame clones, and not every one. Of approximately 60,000 clones listed, 85% to 95% were seen once; the top ten hold around 1.7%. No antigens are known for them. The specimen was unstimulated CD8+ T cells sorted from spleen or lymph node cells, collected before transplant. All receptors come from a human donor who was the organ donor for an intestinal transplant.

The chain is built from TRBV29-1 and TRBJ2-1; TRBD1 is a possible D gene (5 bases). This CDR3 has 14 residues. Germline V gene lookup returns CDR1 SQVTM and CDR2 ANQGSEA. Between the trimmed V and J ends, which lost 5 bases and 5 bases, there was a span of 16 bases. DNA for the CDR3: TGCAGCGTTCCCTCAGGAAGGGGCCACAATGAGCAGTTCTTC. It encodes CSVPSGRGHNEQFF.

The gene calls are TRBV7-8 and TRBJ2-1; 12 bases fit TRBD2. This CDR3 contains 15 residues. Trimming cost V 8 bases and J 6 bases; bases outside gene matches: 8. Germline CDR1 reads SGHVS; CDR2 reads FQNEAQ. CDR3 residues: CASGRGTSGPNEQFF. In nucleotides, the CDR3 is TGTGCCAGCGGCCGCGGGACTAGCGGGCCCAATGAGCAGTTCTTC.

DNA for the CDR3: TGTGCCAGTGATCCTAGCGGGAGATCATCCGATACGCAGTATTTT. Translated, it gives CASDPSGRSSDTQYF. This chain links TRBV9 with TRBJ2-3, with 10 bases aligning to TRBD2. Trimming cost V 8 bases and J 6 bases; bases outside gene matches: 12. This CDR3 spans 15 amino acids. Germline CDR1 SGDLS, CDR2 YYNGEE. Supplemented by reference TRBV9 and TRBJ2-3, the full variable domain reads DSGVTQTPKHLITATGQRVTLRCSPRSGDLSVYWYQQSLDQGLQFLIQYYNGEERAKGNILERFSAQQFPDLHSELNLSSLELGDSALYFCASDPSGRSSDTQYFGPGTRLTVL.

This chain connects TRBV2 to TRBJ1-5; the D gene is possibly TRBD1 (6 bases). V was clipped by 7 bases and J by 5 bases, with 9 bases between them. The CDR3 loop spans 12 amino acids. CDR1 SNHLY and CDR2 FYNNEI come from the germline V gene. The CDR3 DNA reads as TGTGCCAGCAACAAGGGGGATCAGCCCCAGCATTTT. Its translation: CASNKGDQPQHF.

This chain uses TRBV7-8 with TRBJ2-7, with 9 bases fitting TRBD2. V dropped 11 bases and J dropped 5; count of bases not matched to a gene: 7. CDR3 length: 12 amino acids. Germline values: CDR1 SGHVS, CDR2 FQNEAQ. Here the CDR3 DNA reads TGTGCCTCCGGACTAGCGATCCACGAGCAGTACTTC. Its protein is CASGLAIHEQYF.

Of note for this clone: Compared with germline, one end of the junction differs, possibly owing to a read error. The chain carries TRBV7-9 and TRBJ2-1; 10 bases are shared with TRBD2. The germline gives CDR1 SEHNR, CDR2 FQNEAQ (reference sequence). The CDR3 covers 11 residues. For the CDR3, the DNA is TGTGCCAGCAGCTTGGGGACTAGCGTGGTCTTC. Amino acids: CASSLGTSVVF.

V usage is TRBV10-3 and J usage is TRBJ1-5; a possible D gene is TRBD1 (5 bases). This CDR3 is built from 16 residues. V lost 3 bases and J lost 0, with 12 bases in between. Germline V gene sequence: CDR1 ENHRY, CDR2 SYGVKD. Here the CDR3 DNA reads TGTGCCATCAGTGAACAGGCAGTTTATAGCAATCAGCCCCAGCATTTT. Translation gives CAISEQAVYSNQPQHF.

This chain connects TRBV5-5 to TRBJ2-1; the D gene is possibly TRBD1 (6 bases). The CDR3 totals 13 residues. Trimming pared 4 bases from V and 4 bases from J, leaving 9 bases between. Germline V CDR1 and CDR2: SGHKS, YYEKEE (reference sequence). DNA of the CDR3: TGTGCCAGCAGCCATACAGGGTACAATGAGCAGTTCTTC. Translated, it gives CASSHTGYNEQFF.

In this sample, this clone turned up once. The V and J genes are TRBV19 and TRBJ1-1, with unresolved D. CDR1 is LNHDA and CDR2 is SQIVND in the germline V gene (reference sequence). This CDR3 is built from 13 residues. V lost 3 bases and J lost 5, with 10 bases in between. The CDR3 loop is CASSMVSGTEAFF. DNA for the CDR3: TGTGCCAGTAGTATGGTTTCGGGGACTGAAGCTTTCTTT.

V usage is TRBV7-9 and J usage is TRBJ2-3; 7 bases are shared with TRBD1. The length of the CDR3 is 14 residues. J gave up 4 bases and V 5 bases, and 6 bases lay outside the gene matches. From germline, CDR1 is SEHNR and CDR2 FQNEAQ (reference sequence). CDR3 DNA: TGTGCCAGCAGCGTAAACAGGGGTTCAGATACGCAGTATTTT. This codes for CASSVNRGSDTQYF.

The chain is built from TRBV28 and TRBJ2-5, with no clear D. Germline-derived CDR1 and CDR2 are MDHEN and SYDVKM. The CDR3 loop spans 13 amino acids. Trimming stripped 5 bases from V and 1 base from J, with 8 bases between. CDR3 amino acids: CASSRDTQETQYF. CDR3 DNA: TGTGCCAGCAGTCGAGACACCCAAGAGACCCAGTACTTC.

The chain couples TRBV5-1 to TRBJ1-1; D is uncertain. V lost 4 bases, J lost 4 bases, and 8 bases lay in between. Germline V CDR1 and CDR2: SGHRS, YFSETQ. CDR3 length: 12 amino acids. The CDR3 DNA sequence: TGCGCCAGCAGCACAGAGGGCACTGAAGCTTTCTTT. Its protein is CASSTEGTEAFF.

In nucleotides, the CDR3 is TGTGCCAGCAGCCTTTCTAGCGGGAGGCGGGCAGATACGCAGTATTTT. It encodes CASSLSSGRRADTQYF. This chain joins TRBV12-1 and TRBJ2-3; TRBD2 was called by the table and not checked on the DNA. TRBV12-1 is a pseudogene segment. The CDR3 extends over 16 amino acids.

This chain connects TRBV7-9 to TRBJ2-1; D is uncertain. V dropped 8 bases and J dropped 0 bases, with 11 bases sitting between them. The CDR3 is 14 residues long. The V gene's germline CDR1 is SEHNR and CDR2 FQNEAQ (reference sequence). This chain's CDR3 is CASAVGSSYNEQFF. The DNA of the CDR3 is TGTGCCAGCGCTGTTGGTAGCTCCTACAATGAGCAGTTCTTC.

The V and J genes are TRBV19 and TRBJ2-7; 10 positions match TRBD1. The V and J ends lost 6 bases and 6 bases, in that order; junction bases with no gene match: 2. The CDR3 has 12 residues. Germline CDR1 LNHDA, CDR2 SQIVND (reference sequence). Written as DNA, the CDR3 is TGTGCCAGTAGGGACAGGGGGTCCGAGCAGTACTTC. This translates into CASRDRGSEQYF.

The J gene is TRBJ2-1, the V gene TRBV28, with TRBD2 identical over 13 bases. There are 16 residues in the CDR3. The germline V gene encodes CDR1 MDHEN and CDR2 SYDVKM. Trimming removed 6 bases from V and 7 bases from J; junction bases left unmatched: 9. In DNA, the CDR3 is TGTGCCAGCAGCCCTCTCAGGACTAGCGGGAGAAATGAGCAGTTCTTC. Its protein product is CASSPLRTSGRNEQFF.

J is TRBJ2-1 and V is TRBV19; 7 bases map to TRBD1. The CDR3 extends over 15 amino acids. Looked up from germline, CDR1 is LNHDA and CDR2 is SQIVND (reference sequence). J gave up 0 bases and V 5 bases, and 4 bases lay outside the gene matches. The CDR3: CASSYGDSSYNEQFF. The CDR3 nucleotides are TGTGCCAGTAGTTACGGGGACAGCTCCTACAATGAGCAGTTCTTC.

This clone has just a few counts. Other DNA sequences in the same sample also yield this CDR3. The rearrangement links TRBV29-1 to TRBJ2-5; 9 nucleotides match TRBD1. Germline loops: CDR1 SQVTM, CDR2 ANQGSEA. Trimming took 5 bases from V and 4 from J; bases not matched to a gene: 5. The CDR3 totals 13 residues. The CDR3 DNA is TGCAGCGTTCAACAGGGGGCACGAGAGACCCAGTACTTC. Amino acids: CSVQQGARETQYF.

This sequence joins TRBV28 and TRBJ2-7; maybe TRBD1 (6 bases). This CDR3 contains 14 residues. V dropped 7 bases and J dropped 6 bases, with 19 bases sitting between them. Germline V CDR1 and CDR2: MDHEN, SYDVKM. The CDR3 region is CASNPQGSRGEQYF. The CDR3 DNA sequence: TGTGCCAGCAACCCACAGGGCTCCCGGGGCGAGCAGTACTTC.

The V and J genes are TRBV7-8 and TRBJ2-3, with D tentatively TRBD1 (5 bases). Trimming left V 5 bases short and J 2 bases short, with 17 bases between. CDR1 is SGHVS and CDR2 is FQNEAQ in the germline V gene. The CDR3 is made up of 16 amino acids. CDR3 DNA: TGTGCCAGCAGCCCCGGGTGGGGCCCAATCACAGATACGCAGTATTTT. Encoded protein: CASSPGWGPITDTQYF.

V usage is TRBV29-1 and J usage is TRBJ1-5; possibly TRBD1 for D (5 bases). Germline V gives CDR1 SQVTM, CDR2 ANQGSEA. The CDR3 extends over 15 amino acids. Trimming shortened V by 8 bases and J by 7 bases, and 24 bases separated the two germline ends. The CDR3 sequence: CSSPRGTWFGQPQHF. In nucleotides, the CDR3 is TGCAGCTCTCCTCGGGGGACGTGGTTTGGCCAGCCCCAGCATTTT.

This chain uses TRBV27 with TRBJ1-5; tentatively, D is TRBD1 (6 bases). Trimming removed 5 bases from V and 7 bases from J, with 15 bases in between. CDR1 MNHEY and CDR2 SMNVEV come from the germline V gene (reference sequence). CDR3 length equals 14 residues. The CDR3 bases are TGTGCCAGCAGTAATACAGGGACGGGGCAGCCCCAGCATTTT. This translates into CASSNTGTGQPQHF.